This T cell receptor beta chain was sequenced for a study of PD-1 blockade in classical Hodgkin lymphoma. The overall study: Patients were dosed intravenously with nivolumab at 3 mg/kg every 2 weeks.

Time point given: cycle 4 day 1 (C4D1), after 6 weeks of nivolumab. Brentuximab vedotin exposure varied among the patients, all of whom had relapsed after autologous stem cell transplantation. Concerning this clone itself: The antigen is unknown.

Germline loops: CDR1 SEHNR, CDR2 FQNEAQ (reference sequence). Between the trimmed V and J ends, which lost 2 bases and 8 bases, there was a span of 9 bases. This CDR3 region has 13 residues. General study findings and limits: Similar baseline diversity was found in complete responders and newly diagnosed patients. Healthy donors were reported to have higher baseline TCR diversity than newly diagnosed patients. CD4+ TCR diversity climbed significantly by C4D1, unlike CD8+ TCR diversity.

Using immunoSEQ multiplex PCR, the repertoire was profiled, and TCRdb retains in-frame clones only, with some absent. There are fewer than 100,000 clones in the sample; just over 90% occur only once, and 1.5% to 2.5% lies in the top ten. The TCR was taken from a human donor with classical Hodgkin lymphoma. V gene TRBV7-9 combines with J gene TRBJ2-2; a weak D match, TRBD1 (5 bases). Sequencing was performed on peripheral blood mononuclear cells (PBMCs), taken before the fourth cycle of nivolumab. Here the CDR3 reads CASSLIPGGELFF. CDR3 DNA: TGTGCCAGCAGCTTAATCCCAGGGGGGGAGCTGTTTTTT.